This TCR beta chain derives from a study of graft-versus-host responses after intestinal transplantation. Study-wide context: The recipients all started with anti-thymocyte globulin induction and then took tacrolimus and steroids for 2 to 3 years.

Germline loops: CDR1 KGHSH, CDR2 LQKENI. V gave up 2 bases and J gave up 1 base, with 10 bases separating them. There are 15 residues in the CDR3. The method was immunoSEQ multiplex PCR; TCRdb's version includes in-frame clones alone and lacks a portion of them. Seen here are approximately 54,000 clones, approximately 84% observed once, and the top ten hold around 0.5%. As for this clone: Its antigen is currently unknown.

The receptor was isolated from a human donor who was the organ donor for an intestinal transplant. The source material was unstimulated CD4+ T cells sorted from spleen or lymph node cells, sampled before transplant. The rearrangement uses TRBV18 and TRBJ2-3; D not resolved. The CDR3 nucleotides are TGTGCCAGCTCACCAGTACCGGGCGGCACAGATACGCAGTATTTT. This gives the protein CASSPVPGGTDTQYF.